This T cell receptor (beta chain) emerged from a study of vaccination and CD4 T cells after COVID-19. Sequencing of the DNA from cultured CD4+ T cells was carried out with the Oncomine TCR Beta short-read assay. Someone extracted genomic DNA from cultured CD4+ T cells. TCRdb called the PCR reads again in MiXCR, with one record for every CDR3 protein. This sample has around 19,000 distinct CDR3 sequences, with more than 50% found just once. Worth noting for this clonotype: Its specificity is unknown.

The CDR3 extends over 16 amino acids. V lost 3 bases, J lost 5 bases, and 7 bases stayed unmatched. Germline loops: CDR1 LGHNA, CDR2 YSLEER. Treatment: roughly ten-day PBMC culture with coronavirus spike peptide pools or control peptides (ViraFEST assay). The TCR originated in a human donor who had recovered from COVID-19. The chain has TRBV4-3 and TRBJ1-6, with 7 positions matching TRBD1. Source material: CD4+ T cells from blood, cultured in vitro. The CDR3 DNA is TGCGCCAGCAGCCAGACAGTAGGGACAGATAATTCACCCCTCCACTTT. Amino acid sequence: CASSQTVGTDNSPLHF.